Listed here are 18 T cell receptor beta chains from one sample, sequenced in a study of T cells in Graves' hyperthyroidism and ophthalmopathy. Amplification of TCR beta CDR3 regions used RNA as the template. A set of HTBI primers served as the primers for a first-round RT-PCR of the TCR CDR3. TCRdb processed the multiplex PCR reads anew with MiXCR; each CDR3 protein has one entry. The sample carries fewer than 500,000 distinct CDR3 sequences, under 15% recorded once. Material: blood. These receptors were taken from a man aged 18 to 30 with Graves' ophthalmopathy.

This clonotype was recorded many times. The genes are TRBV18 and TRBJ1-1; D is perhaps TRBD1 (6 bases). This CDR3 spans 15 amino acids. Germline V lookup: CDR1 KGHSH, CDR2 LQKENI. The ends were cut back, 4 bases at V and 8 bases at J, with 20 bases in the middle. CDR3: CASSRQVDMGEEAFF. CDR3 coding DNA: TGTGCCAGCTCACGACAGGTGGATATGGGAGAAGAAGCTTTCTTT.

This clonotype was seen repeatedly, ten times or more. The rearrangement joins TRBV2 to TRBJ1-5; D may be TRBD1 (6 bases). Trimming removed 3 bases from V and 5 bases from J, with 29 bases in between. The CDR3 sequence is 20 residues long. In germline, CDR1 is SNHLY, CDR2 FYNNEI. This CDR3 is CASSDLRELPWGGGHQPQHF. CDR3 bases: TGTGCCAGCAGTGACTTGCGGGAACTTCCCTGGGGCGGGGGCCATCAGCCCCAGCATTTT.

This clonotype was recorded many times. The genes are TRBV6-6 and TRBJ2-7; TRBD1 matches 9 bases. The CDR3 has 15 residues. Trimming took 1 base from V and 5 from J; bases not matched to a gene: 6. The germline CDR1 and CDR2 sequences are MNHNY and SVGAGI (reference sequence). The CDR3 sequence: CASSYLQGARDEQYF. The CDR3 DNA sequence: TGTGCCAGCAGTTACTTACAGGGGGCGAGGGACGAGCAGTACTTC.

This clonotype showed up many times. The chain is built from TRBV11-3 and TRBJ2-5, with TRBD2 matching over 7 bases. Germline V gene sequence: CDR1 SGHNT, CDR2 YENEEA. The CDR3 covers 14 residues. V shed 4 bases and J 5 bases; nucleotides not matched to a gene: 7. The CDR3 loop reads CASSSRGTGETQYF. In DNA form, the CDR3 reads TGTGCCAGCAGCTCGCGGGGGACCGGGGAGACCCAGTACTTC.

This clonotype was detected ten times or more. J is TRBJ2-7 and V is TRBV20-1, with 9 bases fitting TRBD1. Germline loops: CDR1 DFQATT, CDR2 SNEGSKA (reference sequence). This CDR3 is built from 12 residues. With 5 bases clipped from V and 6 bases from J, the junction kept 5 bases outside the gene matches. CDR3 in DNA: TGCAGTGCTGAACGGACAGGGGTCGAGCAGTACTTC. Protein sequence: CSAERTGVEQYF.

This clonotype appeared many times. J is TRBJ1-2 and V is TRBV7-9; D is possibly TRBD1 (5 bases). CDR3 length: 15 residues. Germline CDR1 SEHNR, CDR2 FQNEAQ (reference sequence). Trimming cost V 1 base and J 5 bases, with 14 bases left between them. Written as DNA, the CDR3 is TGTGCCAGCAGCTTAGACGGGGCAGAGTGGTATGGCTACACCTTC. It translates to CASSLDGAEWYGYTF.

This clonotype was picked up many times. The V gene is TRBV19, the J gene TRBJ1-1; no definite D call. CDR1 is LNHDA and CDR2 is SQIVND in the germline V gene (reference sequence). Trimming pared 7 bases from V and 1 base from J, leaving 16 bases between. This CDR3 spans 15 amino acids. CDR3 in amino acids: CASISLGGSNTEAFF. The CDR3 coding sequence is TGTGCCAGTATCTCCCTTGGTGGTTCGAACACTGAAGCTTTCTTT. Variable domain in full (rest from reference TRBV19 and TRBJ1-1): DGGITQSPKYLFRKEGQNVTLSCEQNLNHDAMYWYRQDPGQGLRLIYYSQIVNDFQKGDIAEGYSVSREKKESFPLTVTSAQKNPTAFYLCASISLGGSNTEAFFGQGTRLTVV.

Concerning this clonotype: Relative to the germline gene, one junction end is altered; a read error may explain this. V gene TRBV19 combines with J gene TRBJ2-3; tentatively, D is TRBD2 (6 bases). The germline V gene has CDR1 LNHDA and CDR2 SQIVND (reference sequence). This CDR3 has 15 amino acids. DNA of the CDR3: TGTGCCAGTAGTTCAACGGGGGTAGCATCAGATACGCAATATTTT. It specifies CASSSTGVASDTQYF.

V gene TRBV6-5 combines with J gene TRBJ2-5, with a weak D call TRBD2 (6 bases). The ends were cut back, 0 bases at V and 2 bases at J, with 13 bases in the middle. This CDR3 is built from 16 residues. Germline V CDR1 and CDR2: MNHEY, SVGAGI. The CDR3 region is CASSYSSGLAQETQYF. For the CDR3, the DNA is TGTGCCAGCAGTTACTCGAGCGGGCTAGCGCAAGAGACCCAGTACTTC.

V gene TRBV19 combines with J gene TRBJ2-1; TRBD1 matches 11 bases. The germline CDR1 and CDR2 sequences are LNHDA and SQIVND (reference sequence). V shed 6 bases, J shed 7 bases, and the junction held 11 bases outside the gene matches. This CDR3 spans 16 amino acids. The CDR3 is CASSSAGTGGSNEQFF. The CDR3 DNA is TGTGCCAGTAGCTCAGCCGGGACAGGGGGGTCTAATGAGCAGTTCTTC.

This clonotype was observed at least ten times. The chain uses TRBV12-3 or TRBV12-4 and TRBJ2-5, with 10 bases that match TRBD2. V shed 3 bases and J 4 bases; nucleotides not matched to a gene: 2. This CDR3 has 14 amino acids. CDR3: CASSLSGGAETQYF. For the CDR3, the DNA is TGTGCCAGCAGTTTGAGCGGGGGGGCAGAGACCCAGTACTTC.

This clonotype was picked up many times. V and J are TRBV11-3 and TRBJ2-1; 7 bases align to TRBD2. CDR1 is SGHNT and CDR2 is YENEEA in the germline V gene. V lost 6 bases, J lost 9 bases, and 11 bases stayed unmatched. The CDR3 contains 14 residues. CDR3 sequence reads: CASSSLAGFGEQFF. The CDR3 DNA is TGTGCCAGCAGTTCCTTAGCGGGCTTCGGTGAGCAGTTCTTC.

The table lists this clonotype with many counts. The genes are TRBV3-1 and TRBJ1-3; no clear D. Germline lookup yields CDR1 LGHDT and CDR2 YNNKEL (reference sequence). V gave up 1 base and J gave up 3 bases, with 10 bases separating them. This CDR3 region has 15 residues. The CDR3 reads CASSQGSGGGNTIYF. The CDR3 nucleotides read TGTGCCAGCAGCCAAGGCAGCGGCGGTGGAAACACCATATATTTT.

CDR3 sequence (DNA): TGTGCCAGCAGTGATCAAACAAAGGGGGTAGGGTATGGCTACACCTTC. It is translated as CASSDQTKGVGYGYTF. The chain has TRBV25-1 and TRBJ1-2; D perhaps matches TRBD1 (6 bases). Trimming removed 3 bases at V and 5 bases at J, with 19 bases between. Per the germline V gene, CDR1 is MGHDK and CDR2 is SYGVNS. The CDR3 loop spans 16 amino acids.

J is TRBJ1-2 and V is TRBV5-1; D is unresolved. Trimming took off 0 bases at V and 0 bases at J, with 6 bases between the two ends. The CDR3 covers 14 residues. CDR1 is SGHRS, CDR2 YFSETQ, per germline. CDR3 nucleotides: TGCGCCAGCAGCTTGGGACATTCTAACTATGGCTACACCTTC. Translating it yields CASSLGHSNYGYTF.

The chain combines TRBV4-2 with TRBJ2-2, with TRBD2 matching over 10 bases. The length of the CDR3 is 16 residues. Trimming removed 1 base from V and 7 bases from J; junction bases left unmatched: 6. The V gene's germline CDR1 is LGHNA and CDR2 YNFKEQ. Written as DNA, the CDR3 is TGTGCCAGCAGCCAAGTGCTAGCGGGAGACGTCGGGGAGCTGTTTTTT. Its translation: CASSQVLAGDVGELFF.

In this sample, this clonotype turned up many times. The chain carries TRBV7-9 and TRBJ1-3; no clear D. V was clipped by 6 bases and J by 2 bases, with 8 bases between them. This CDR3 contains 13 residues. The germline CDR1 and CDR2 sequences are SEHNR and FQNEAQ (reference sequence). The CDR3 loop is CASSTQAGNTIYF. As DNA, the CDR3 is TGTGCCAGCAGTACCCAAGCTGGAAACACCATATATTTT.

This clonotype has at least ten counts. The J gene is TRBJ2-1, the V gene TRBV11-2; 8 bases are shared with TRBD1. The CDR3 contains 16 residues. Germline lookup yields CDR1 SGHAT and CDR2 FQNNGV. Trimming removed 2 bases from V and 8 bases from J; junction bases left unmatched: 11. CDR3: CASSLRGQGAVDEQFF. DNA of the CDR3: TGTGCCAGCAGCTTAAGGGGTCAGGGGGCGGTCGATGAGCAGTTCTTC.